A single sample is the source of the 14 T cell receptor beta chains below, sequenced in a study of blood T cell repertoires in COVID-19. Assay: immunoSEQ multiplex PCR; the TCRdb copy retains only in-frame clones and omits some. This table has about 180,000 clones, 80% to 90% appearing once. Source material: peripheral blood. These receptors were taken from a young man who had recovered from COVID-19.

This clone was found once. The chain combines TRBV9 with TRBJ2-7; perhaps TRBD2 as D (6 bases). V lost 3 bases to trimming and J lost 3 bases, with 13 bases between them. The CDR3 is 14 residues long. Germline V CDR1 and CDR2: SGDLS, YYNGEE. DNA for the CDR3: TGTGCCAGCAGCGCGAGAACGGAGGGCTACGAGCAGTACTTC. Translated, it gives CASSARTEGYEQYF.

V is TRBV29-1 and J is TRBJ2-1; tentatively, D is TRBD1 (5 bases). This CDR3 is 12 amino acids long. The ends were cut back, 3 bases at V and 6 bases at J, with 9 bases in the middle. Germline assignment: CDR1 SQVTM and CDR2 ANQGSEA. The DNA for the CDR3 is TGCAGCGTTGAGGACGACAGCAATGAGCAGTTCTTC. Residues: CSVEDDSNEQFF.

This rearrangement joins TRBV28 to TRBJ2-4, with 8 positions matching TRBD2. CDR1 MDHEN and CDR2 SYDVKM come from the germline V gene. This CDR3 is 14 amino acids long. V trimming: 6 bases; J trimming: 6 bases; junction bases outside the gene matches: 7. The CDR3 DNA sequence: TGTGCCAGCAGGGACGGGGGGGCCCGAAACATTCAGTACTTC. This gives the protein CASRDGGARNIQYF. Full variable domain (rest looked up from reference TRBV28 and TRBJ2-4): DVKVTQSSRYLVKRTGEKVFLECVQDMDHENMFWYRQDPGLGLRLIYFSYDVKMKEKGDIPEGYSVSREKKERFSLILESASTNQTSMYLCASRDGGARNIQYFGAGTRLSVL.

The V gene is TRBV12-3 or TRBV12-4, the J gene TRBJ1-1; 8 bases fit TRBD1. The ends lost 4 bases at V and 3 bases at J; junction bases unmatched: 1. This CDR3 comprises 13 residues. The CDR3 loop is CASSSDRDTEAFF. CDR3 in DNA: TGTGCCAGCAGTTCGGACAGGGACACTGAAGCTTTCTTT.

This clone was counted only a few times. The chain recombines TRBV2 with TRBJ2-7; D not certain. V lost 4 bases to trimming and J lost 3 bases, with 7 bases between them. The CDR3 spans 12 residues. Looked up from germline, CDR1 is SNHLY and CDR2 is FYNNEI. The CDR3 protein is CASSALLYEQYF. CDR3 in DNA: TGTGCCAGCAGTGCTCTTCTCTACGAGCAGTACTTC.

This clone occurred a few times. The chain carries TRBV28 and TRBJ2-7, with D possibly TRBD2 on 6 matching bases. The CDR3 extends over 15 amino acids. V was cut by 4 bases and J by 7 bases, with 20 bases left in between. Germline CDR1 is MDHEN and CDR2 is SYDVKM. DNA of the CDR3: TGTGCCAGCAGTTCGACTCGGGAGTACCCCTTTGAGCAGTACTTC. Its protein is CASSSTREYPFEQYF.

This chain uses TRBV28 with TRBJ2-7; D gene unclear. CDR3 length: 13 amino acids. Germline values: CDR1 MDHEN, CDR2 SYDVKM. V was pared by 2 bases and J by 4 bases, with 9 bases between. The CDR3 DNA sequence: TGTGCCAGCAGTTTAAATCCTACTTACGAGCAGTACTTC. This translates into CASSLNPTYEQYF.

The chain carries TRBV10-3 and TRBJ1-1, with D possibly TRBD1 on 6 matching bases. The CDR3 is 13 amino acids. Germline V gene data show CDR1 as ENHRY and CDR2 as SYGVKD. The ends were cut back, 5 bases at V and 1 base at J, with 8 bases in the middle. The CDR3 DNA follows: TGTGCCATCAGTTCGGACAGGAACACTGAAGCTTTCTTT. It yields the protein CAISSDRNTEAFF.

As to this clone: The DNA is omitted, as the CDR3 cannot be located on it reliably, and the CDR3 follows TCRdb's listing. CDR3 sequence reads: CASSPVGVGSREKFF. The chain uses TRBV7-2 and TRBJ2-1; the table's D call TRBD2 went unverified against the DNA. The V gene's germline CDR1 is SGHTA and CDR2 FQGNSA. Termini included, the CDR3 measures 15 amino acids.

The chain joins TRBV6-5 to TRBJ2-3; the D is unclear. The CDR3 contains 13 residues. V lost 6 bases to trimming and J lost 4 bases, with 11 bases between them. CDR1 MNHEY and CDR2 SVGAGI come from the germline V gene. The CDR3 nucleotides read TGTGCCAGCAGCTCCTTAGTCCCAGATACGCAGTATTTT. Protein sequence: CASSSLVPDTQYF.

The chain combines TRBV2 with TRBJ2-1; weak D call: TRBD2 (5 bases). V lost 2 bases to trimming and J lost 2 bases, with 7 bases between them. The CDR3 extends over 14 amino acids. Germline V CDR1 and CDR2: SNHLY, FYNNEI. CDR3 in amino acids: CASSEYGTYNEQFF. The CDR3 region has the DNA TGTGCCAGCAGTGAATACGGGACCTACAATGAGCAGTTCTTC. The full variable domain, rest sourced from reference TRBV2 and TRBJ2-1, is EPEVTQTPSHQVTQMGQEVILRCVPISNHLYFYWYRQILGQKVEFLVSFYNNEISEKSEIFDDQFSVERPDGSNFTLKIRSTKLEDSAMYFCASSEYGTYNEQFFGPGTRLTVL.

This rearrangement joins TRBV5-4 to TRBJ2-5, with TRBD2 as a possible D gene (6 bases). The CDR3 extends over 12 amino acids. Deletions cut 7 bases from V and 1 base from J, with 8 bases between. Germline loops: CDR1 SGHNT, CDR2 YYREEE (reference sequence). The CDR3 region has the DNA TGTGCCAGCGGGGGGTCCCAAGAGACCCAGTACTTC. As protein: CASGGSQETQYF.

The rearrangement links TRBV7-9 to TRBJ1-5; possibly TRBD1 for D (6 bases). This CDR3 region has 16 residues. CDR1 and CDR2 from the germline V gene are SEHNR and FQNEAQ (reference sequence). V gave up 1 base and J gave up 5 bases, with 15 bases separating them. Here the CDR3 DNA reads TGTGCCAGCAGCTTAGGGGAGGGGGGGATGGATCAGCCCCAGCATTTT. It encodes CASSLGEGGMDQPQHF.

The chain combines TRBV3-1 (or the pseudogene TRBV3-2) with TRBJ2-1; 10 bases align to TRBD2. The V gene end was trimmed by 7 bases and the J gene end by 5 bases; junction bases not matched to a gene: 5. The germline V gene encodes CDR1 LGHDT and CDR2 YNNKEL (reference sequence). The CDR3 loop spans 14 amino acids. The chain's CDR3 is CASNPSGSHNEQFF. CDR3 nucleotides: TGTGCCAGCAACCCTAGCGGGAGCCACAATGAGCAGTTCTTC.